The rows below give T cell receptor beta chains drawn from one sample of a study of OX40 agonist ivuxolimab in advanced cancers. Profiling relied on immunoSEQ multiplex PCR, and the TCRdb table lists in-frame clones only, not all of them. The sample records tens of thousands of clones, 84% being singletons. This specimen consisted of CD4+ or CD8+ T cells sorted from blood, obtained in a trial of the OX40 agonist ivuxolimab. The origin of the receptors is an adult with an advanced solid tumor such as melanoma, head and neck, liver or kidney cancer. The CDR3 runs from the conserved cysteine through the conserved F or W. The D gene is left open where the match is weak. Clone sizes are given selectively: once, few, many, or a class where the clone is expanded.

v_call: TRBV19; clone_size: NA; j_call: TRBJ2-1; d_call: TRBD1; cdr3_nt: TGTGCCAGTAGCGGGACAGTGTACAATGAGCAGTTCTTC; cdr3_aa: CASSGTVYNEQFF
v_call: TRBV9; clone_size: NA; j_call: TRBJ2-3; d_call: TRBD2; cdr3_nt: TGTGCCAGCAGCTCCGGGGGGGCCAGCACAGATACGCAGTATTTT; cdr3_aa: CASSSGGASTDTQYF
v_call: TRBV11-3; clone_size: NA; j_call: TRBJ2-2; d_call: NA; cdr3_nt: TGTGCCAGCAGCTTACGCGGGTATAACGGGGAGCTGTTTTTT; cdr3_aa: CASSLRGYNGELFF
v_call: TRBV27; clone_size: NA; j_call: TRBJ2-3; d_call: NA; cdr3_nt: TGTGCCAGCAGTTTTGGCCCGGGACTGGGGGGCACAGATACGCAGTATTTT; cdr3_aa: CASSFGPGLGGTDTQYF
v_call: TRBV19; clone_size: once; j_call: TRBJ1-2; d_call: TRBD1; cdr3_nt: TGTGCCAGTAGTATAGGCGCAGGGACAGTTTGGCATGGCTACACCTTC; cdr3_aa: CASSIGAGTVWHGYTF
v_call: TRBV7-8; clone_size: few; j_call: TRBJ2-1; d_call: NA; cdr3_nt: TGTGCCAGCAGCCCCAGCGGGTCCTACAATGAGCAGTTCTTC; cdr3_aa: CASSPSGSYNEQFF
v_call: TRBV27; clone_size: NA; j_call: TRBJ1-2; d_call: TRBD1; cdr3_nt: TGTGCCAGCAGTTTACTCACTTCAGGAGGGGGCGAAGGCTATGGCTACACCTTC; cdr3_aa: CASSLLTSGGGEGYGYTF
v_call: TRBV6-5; clone_size: NA; j_call: TRBJ2-3; d_call: NA; cdr3_nt: TGTGCCAGCAGCCAGACCCCGGATACGCAGTATTTT; cdr3_aa: CASSQTPDTQYF
v_call: TRBV13; clone_size: NA; j_call: TRBJ1-1; d_call: NA; cdr3_nt: TGTGCCAGCAGCTTATACAGAATTATGAACACTGAAGCTTTCTTT; cdr3_aa: CASSLYRIMNTEAFF
v_call: TRBV27; clone_size: once; j_call: TRBJ1-2; d_call: NA; cdr3_nt: TGTGCCAGCAGTTTTCGTTCCTCATATGTCTACACCTTC; cdr3_aa: CASSFRSSYVYTF
v_call: TRBV6-5; clone_size: few; j_call: TRBJ2-2; d_call: NA; cdr3_nt: TGTGCCAGCAGTCTAGGCTTAACCGGGGAGCTGTTTTTT; cdr3_aa: CASSLGLTGELFF
v_call: TRBV29-1; clone_size: few; j_call: TRBJ1-2; d_call: NA; cdr3_nt: TGCAGCGCCTTACAGGGAACGGGGTCGAACTATGGCTACACCTTC; cdr3_aa: CSALQGTGSNYGYTF
v_call: TRBV6-5; clone_size: NA; j_call: TRBJ2-1; d_call: NA; cdr3_nt: TGTGCCAGCAGTGAAAAGGCCTCCTACAATGAGCAGTTCTTC; cdr3_aa: CASSEKASYNEQFF
v_call: TRBV4-1; clone_size: NA; j_call: TRBJ2-7; d_call: TRBD2; cdr3_nt: TGCGCCAGCAGCCTAACTCCGGGAGGCTCGCACTACGAGCAGTACTTC; cdr3_aa: CASSLTPGGSHYEQYF
v_call: TRBV11-2; clone_size: NA; j_call: TRBJ1-1; d_call: NA; cdr3_nt: TGTGCCAGCAGCTTCGGCAGGAACACTGAAGCTTTCTTT; cdr3_aa: CASSFGRNTEAFF
v_call: TRBV19; clone_size: NA; j_call: TRBJ2-2; d_call: TRBD2; cdr3_nt: TGTGCCAGTACGTGGGGGGGAACCGGGGAGCTGTTTTTT; cdr3_aa: CASTWGGTGELFF
v_call: TRBV4-1; clone_size: NA; j_call: TRBJ2-7; d_call: NA; cdr3_nt: TGCGCCAGCAGCCAGGGACGCCACTCCTACGAGCAGTACTTC; cdr3_aa: CASSQGRHSYEQYF
v_call: TRBV16; clone_size: few; j_call: TRBJ1-5; d_call: NA; cdr3_nt: TGTGCCAGCAGCCAATGGGGTGAGGCCAATCAGCCCCAGCATTTT; cdr3_aa: CASSQWGEANQPQHF
v_call: TRBV30; clone_size: NA; j_call: TRBJ2-5; d_call: TRBD1; cdr3_nt: TGTGCCTGGAGTGTGGACAGGGCCAAGTACTTC; cdr3_aa: CAWSVDRAKYF
v_call: TRBV9; clone_size: NA; j_call: TRBJ2-7; d_call: NA; cdr3_nt: TGTGCCAGCAGCGTAGATGGCGACAATACCTACGAGCAGTACTTC; cdr3_aa: CASSVDGDNTYEQYF
v_call: TRBV6-5; clone_size: NA; j_call: TRBJ1-6; d_call: NA; cdr3_nt: TGTGCCAGCAGTTTTGCGAGGGCCGATAATTCACCCCTCCACTTT; cdr3_aa: CASSFARADNSPLHF
v_call: TRBV7-9; clone_size: once; j_call: TRBJ1-6; d_call: TRBD1; cdr3_nt: TGTGCCAGCAGCTCCGCAGGGGGGAATTCACCCCTCCACTTT; cdr3_aa: CASSSAGGNSPLHF
v_call: TRBV6-1; clone_size: NA; j_call: TRBJ2-3; d_call: NA; cdr3_nt: TGTGCCAGCAGTTCCGGAGCAGGGGACACAGATACGCAGTATTTT; cdr3_aa: CASSSGAGDTDTQYF
v_call: TRBV4-1; clone_size: NA; j_call: TRBJ1-5; d_call: NA; cdr3_nt: TGCGCCAGCAGCCTCACTAGCAATCAGCCCCAGCATTTT; cdr3_aa: CASSLTSNQPQHF
v_call: TRBV6-5; clone_size: once; j_call: TRBJ2-7; d_call: NA; cdr3_nt: TGTGCCAGCAGTTACATTGGCGGGGCCTACGAGCAGTACTTC; cdr3_aa: CASSYIGGAYEQYF
v_call: TRBV7-9; clone_size: NA; j_call: TRBJ2-7; d_call: NA; cdr3_nt: TGTGCCAGCAGCATCCCCGGGACCCCACCCCGCGAGCAGTACTTC; cdr3_aa: CASSIPGTPPREQYF
v_call: TRBV27; clone_size: few; j_call: TRBJ2-3; d_call: TRBD2; cdr3_nt: TGTGCCAGCAGGTCGGGACTAGCGGGGGGACTCTCGCGGGATACGCAGTATTTT; cdr3_aa: CASRSGLAGGLSRDTQYF
v_call: TRBV11-3; clone_size: once; j_call: TRBJ2-2; d_call: NA; cdr3_nt: TGTGCCAGCAGCTCCGGACACACCGGGGAGCTGTTTTTT; cdr3_aa: CASSSGHTGELFF
v_call: TRBV4-1; clone_size: NA; j_call: TRBJ1-6; d_call: TRBD1; cdr3_nt: TGCGCCAGCAGCCATATCAGGGGGCCCCCTAATTCACCCCTCCACTTT; cdr3_aa: CASSHIRGPPNSPLHF
v_call: TRBV28; clone_size: NA; j_call: TRBJ2-7; d_call: TRBD2; cdr3_nt: TGTGCCAGCACCCCCGACTTGGGACTAGCGGGGGACGAGCAGTACTTC; cdr3_aa: CASTPDLGLAGDEQYF
v_call: TRBV14; clone_size: few; j_call: TRBJ2-7; d_call: TRBD1; cdr3_nt: TGTGCCAGCAGCCGATGGACAGGGAGCGAGCAGTACTTC; cdr3_aa: CASSRWTGSEQYF
v_call: TRBV5-1; clone_size: once; j_call: TRBJ2-1; d_call: NA; cdr3_nt: TGCGCCAGCAGCTTGGTAGGACCCAATGAGCAGTTCTTC; cdr3_aa: CASSLVGPNEQFF
v_call: TRBV7-6; clone_size: few; j_call: TRBJ1-1; d_call: NA; cdr3_nt: TGTGCCAGCAGCTTAGGGACTGGAAACACTGAAGCTTTCTTT; cdr3_aa: CASSLGTGNTEAFF
v_call: TRBV4-3; clone_size: NA; j_call: TRBJ2-1; d_call: TRBD2; cdr3_nt: TGCGCCAGCAGCCAAGACAGGTCTAGCGGGAGGCCCCAAACCGTCAACAATGAGCAGTTCTTC; cdr3_aa: CASSQDRSSGRPQTVNNEQFF